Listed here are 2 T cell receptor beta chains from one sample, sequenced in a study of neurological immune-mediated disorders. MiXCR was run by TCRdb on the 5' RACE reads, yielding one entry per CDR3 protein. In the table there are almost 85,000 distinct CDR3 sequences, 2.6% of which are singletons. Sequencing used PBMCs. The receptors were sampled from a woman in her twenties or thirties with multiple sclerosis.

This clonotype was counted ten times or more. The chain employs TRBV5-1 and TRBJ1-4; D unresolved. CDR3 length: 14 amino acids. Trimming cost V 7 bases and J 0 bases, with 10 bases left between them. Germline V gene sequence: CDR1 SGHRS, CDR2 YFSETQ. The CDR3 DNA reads TGCGCCAGCCAAGACCAGGCAACTAATGAAAAACTGTTTTTT. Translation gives CASQDQATNEKLFF.

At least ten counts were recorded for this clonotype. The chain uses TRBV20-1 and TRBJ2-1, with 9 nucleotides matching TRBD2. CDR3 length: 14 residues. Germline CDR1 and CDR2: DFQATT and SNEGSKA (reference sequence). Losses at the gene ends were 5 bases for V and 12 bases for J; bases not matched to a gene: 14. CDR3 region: CSAYPQNSGSGQFF. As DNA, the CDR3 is TGCAGTGCTTACCCCCAAAATAGCGGGAGTGGGCAGTTCTTC.